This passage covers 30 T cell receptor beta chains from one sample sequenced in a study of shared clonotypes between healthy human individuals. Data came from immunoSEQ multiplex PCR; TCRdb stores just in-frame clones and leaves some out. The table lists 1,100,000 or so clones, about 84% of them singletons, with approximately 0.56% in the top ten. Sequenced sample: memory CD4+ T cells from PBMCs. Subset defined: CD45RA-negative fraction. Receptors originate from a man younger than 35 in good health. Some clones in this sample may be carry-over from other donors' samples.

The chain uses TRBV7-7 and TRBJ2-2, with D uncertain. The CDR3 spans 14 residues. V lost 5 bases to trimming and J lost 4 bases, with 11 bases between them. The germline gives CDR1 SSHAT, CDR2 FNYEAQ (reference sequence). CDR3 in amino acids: CASSPSRVTGELFF. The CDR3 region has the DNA TGTGCCAGCAGCCCTAGTAGGGTCACCGGGGAGCTGTTTTTT.

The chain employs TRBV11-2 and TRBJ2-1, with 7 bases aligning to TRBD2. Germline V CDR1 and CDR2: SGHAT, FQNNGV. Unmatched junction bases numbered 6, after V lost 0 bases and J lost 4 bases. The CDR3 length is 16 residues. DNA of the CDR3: TGTGCCAGCAGCTTAGACAGCGGGATCCTATACAATGAGCAGTTCTTC. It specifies CASSLDSGILYNEQFF.

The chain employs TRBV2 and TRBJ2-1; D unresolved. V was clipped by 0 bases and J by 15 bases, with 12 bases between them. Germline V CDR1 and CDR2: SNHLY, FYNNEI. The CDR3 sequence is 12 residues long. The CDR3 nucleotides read TGTGCCAGCAGTGAAGCGCGGATGAGCTGGTTCTTC. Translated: CASSEARMSWFF.

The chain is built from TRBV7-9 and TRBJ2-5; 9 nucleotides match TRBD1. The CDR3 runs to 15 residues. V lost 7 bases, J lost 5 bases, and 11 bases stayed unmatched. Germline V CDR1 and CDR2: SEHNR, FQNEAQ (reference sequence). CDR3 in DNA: TGTGCCAGCACCCCCCAAACAGGGGGCGGCGAGACCCAGTACTTC. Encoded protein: CASTPQTGGGETQYF.

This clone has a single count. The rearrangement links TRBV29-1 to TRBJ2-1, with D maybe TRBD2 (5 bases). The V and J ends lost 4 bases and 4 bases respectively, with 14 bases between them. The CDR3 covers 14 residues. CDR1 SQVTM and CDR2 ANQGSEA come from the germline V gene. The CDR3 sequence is CSVVGAESYNEQFF. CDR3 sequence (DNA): TGCAGCGTTGTGGGAGCAGAGAGTTACAATGAGCAGTTCTTC.

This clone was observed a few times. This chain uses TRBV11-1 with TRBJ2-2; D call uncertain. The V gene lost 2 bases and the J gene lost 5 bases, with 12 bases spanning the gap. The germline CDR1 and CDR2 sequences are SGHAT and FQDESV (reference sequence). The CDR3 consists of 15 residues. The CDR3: CASSLTGLGTGELFF. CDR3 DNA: TGTGCCAGCAGCTTAACTGGGCTGGGGACCGGGGAGCTGTTTTTT. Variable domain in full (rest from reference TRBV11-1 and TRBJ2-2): EAEVAQSPRYKITEKSQAVAFWCDPISGHATLYWYRQILGQGPELLVQFQDESVVDDSQLPKDRFSAERLKGVDSTLKIQPAELGDSAMYLCASSLTGLGTGELFFGEGSRLTVL.

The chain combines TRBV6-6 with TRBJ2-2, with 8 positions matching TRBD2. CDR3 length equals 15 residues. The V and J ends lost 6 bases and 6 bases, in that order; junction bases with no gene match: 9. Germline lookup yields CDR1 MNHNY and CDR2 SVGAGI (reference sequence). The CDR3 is CASRGAGASAGELFF. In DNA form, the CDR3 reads TGTGCCAGCAGGGGAGCGGGAGCGAGCGCCGGGGAGCTGTTTTTT.

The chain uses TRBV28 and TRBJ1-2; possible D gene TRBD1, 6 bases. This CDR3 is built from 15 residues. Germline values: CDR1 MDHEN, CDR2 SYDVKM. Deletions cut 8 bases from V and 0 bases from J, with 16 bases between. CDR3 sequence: CASLRLQGTNYGYTF. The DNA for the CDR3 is TGTGCCAGCCTCCGCTTACAGGGAACTAACTATGGCTACACCTTC.

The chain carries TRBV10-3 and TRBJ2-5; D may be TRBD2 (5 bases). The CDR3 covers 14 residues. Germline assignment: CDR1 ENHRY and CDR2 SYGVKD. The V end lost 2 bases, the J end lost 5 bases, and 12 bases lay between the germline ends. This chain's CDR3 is CAISEVGVRETQYF. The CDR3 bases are TGTGCCATCAGTGAGGTCGGGGTACGGGAGACCCAGTACTTC.

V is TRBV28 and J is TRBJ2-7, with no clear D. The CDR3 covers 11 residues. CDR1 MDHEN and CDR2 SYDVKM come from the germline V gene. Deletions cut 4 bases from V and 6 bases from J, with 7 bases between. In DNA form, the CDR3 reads TGTGCCAGCAGTTATAAAGGCGAGCAGTACTTC. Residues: CASSYKGEQYF.

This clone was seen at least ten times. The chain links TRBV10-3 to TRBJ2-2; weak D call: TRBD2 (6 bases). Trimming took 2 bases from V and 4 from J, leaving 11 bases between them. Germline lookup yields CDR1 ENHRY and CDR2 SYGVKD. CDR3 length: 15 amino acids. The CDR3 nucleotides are TGTGCCATCAGTGAGGGAGGGACGGGCACCGGGGAGCTGTTTTTT. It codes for CAISEGGTGTGELFF.

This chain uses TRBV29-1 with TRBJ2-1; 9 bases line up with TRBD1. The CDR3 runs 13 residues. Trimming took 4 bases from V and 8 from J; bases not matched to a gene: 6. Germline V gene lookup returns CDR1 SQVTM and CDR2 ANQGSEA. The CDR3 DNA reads TGCAGCGTTGCGGCCCGGGACAGGGATGAGCAGTTCTTC. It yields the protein CSVAARDRDEQFF.

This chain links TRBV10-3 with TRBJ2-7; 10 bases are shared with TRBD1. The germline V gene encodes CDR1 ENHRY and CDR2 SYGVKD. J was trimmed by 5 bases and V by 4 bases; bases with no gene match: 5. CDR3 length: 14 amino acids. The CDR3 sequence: CAISGLGQGDEQYF. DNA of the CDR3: TGTGCCATCAGTGGCTTAGGACAGGGGGACGAGCAGTACTTC.

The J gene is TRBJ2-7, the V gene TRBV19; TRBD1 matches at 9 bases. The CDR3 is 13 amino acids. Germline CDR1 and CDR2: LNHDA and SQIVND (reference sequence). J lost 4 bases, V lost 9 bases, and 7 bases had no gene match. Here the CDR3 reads CASRQDRGYEQYF. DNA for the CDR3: TGTGCCAGCCGCCAGGACAGGGGTTACGAGCAGTACTTC.

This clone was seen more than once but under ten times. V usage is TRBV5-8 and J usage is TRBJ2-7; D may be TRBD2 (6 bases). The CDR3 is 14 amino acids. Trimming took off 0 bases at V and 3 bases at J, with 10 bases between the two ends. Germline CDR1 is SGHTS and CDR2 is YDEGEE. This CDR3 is CASSLVWRGYEQYF. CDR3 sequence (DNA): TGTGCCAGCAGCTTGGTTTGGCGGGGCTACGAGCAGTACTTC. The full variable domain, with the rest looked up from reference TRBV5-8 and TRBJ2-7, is EAGVTQSPTHLIKTRGQQATLRCSPISGHTSVYWYQQALGLGLQFLLWYDEGEERNRGNFPPRFSGRQFPNYSSELNVNALELEDSALYLCASSLVWRGYEQYFGPGTRLTVT.

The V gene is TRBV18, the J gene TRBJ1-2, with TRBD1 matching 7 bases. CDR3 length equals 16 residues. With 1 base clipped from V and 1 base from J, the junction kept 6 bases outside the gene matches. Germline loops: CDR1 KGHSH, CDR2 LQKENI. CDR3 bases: TGTGCCAGCTCACCACAGGCCAGGGGGGTTAACTATGGCTACACCTTC. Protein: CASSPQARGVNYGYTF.

CDR3 nucleotides: TGTGCCAGCAGTTACACAGGGGGCGCCTATGGCTACACCTTC. Translating gives CASSYTGGAYGYTF. The J gene is TRBJ1-2, the V gene TRBV6-6, with 9 bases identical to TRBD1. Germline CDR1 and CDR2: MNHNY and SVGAGI (reference sequence). V dropped 2 bases and J dropped 4; count of bases not matched to a gene: 2. There are 14 residues in the CDR3.

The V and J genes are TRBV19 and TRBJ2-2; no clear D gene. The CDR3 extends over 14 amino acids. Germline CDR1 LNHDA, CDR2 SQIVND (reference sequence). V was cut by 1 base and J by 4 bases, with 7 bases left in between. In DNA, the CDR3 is TGTGCCAGTAGTATAGTGACACCCACCGGGGAGCTGTTTTTT. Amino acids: CASSIVTPTGELFF.

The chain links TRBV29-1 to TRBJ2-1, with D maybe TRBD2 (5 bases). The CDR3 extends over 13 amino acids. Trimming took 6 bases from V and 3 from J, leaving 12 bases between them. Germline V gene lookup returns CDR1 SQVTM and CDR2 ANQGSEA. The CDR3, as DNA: TGCAGCGTCGACTACGGAGGCTACAATGAGCAGTTCTTC. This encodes CSVDYGGYNEQFF.

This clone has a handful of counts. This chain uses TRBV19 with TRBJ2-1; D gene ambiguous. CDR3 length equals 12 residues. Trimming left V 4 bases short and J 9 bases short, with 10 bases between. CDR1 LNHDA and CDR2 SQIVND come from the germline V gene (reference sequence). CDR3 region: CASSRFGSEQFF. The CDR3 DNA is TGTGCCAGTAGTAGGTTCGGCTCTGAGCAGTTCTTC.

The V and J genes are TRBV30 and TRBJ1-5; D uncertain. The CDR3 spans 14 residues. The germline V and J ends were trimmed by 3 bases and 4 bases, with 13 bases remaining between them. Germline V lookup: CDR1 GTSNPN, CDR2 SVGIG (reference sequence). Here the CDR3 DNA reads TGTGCCTGGAGCCTGGTCGGAGGGAATCAGCCCCAGCATTTT. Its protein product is CAWSLVGGNQPQHF.

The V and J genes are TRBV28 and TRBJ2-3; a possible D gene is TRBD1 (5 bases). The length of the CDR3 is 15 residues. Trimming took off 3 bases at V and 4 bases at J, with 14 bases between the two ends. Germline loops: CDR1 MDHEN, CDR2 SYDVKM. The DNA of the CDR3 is TGTGCCAGCAGTTTTCAGGCAGGGATCCCAGATACGCAGTATTTT. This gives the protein CASSFQAGIPDTQYF.

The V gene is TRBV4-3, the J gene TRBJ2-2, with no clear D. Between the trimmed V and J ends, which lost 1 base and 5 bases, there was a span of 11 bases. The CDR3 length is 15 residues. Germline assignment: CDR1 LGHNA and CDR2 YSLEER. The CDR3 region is CASSQGPPRTGELFF. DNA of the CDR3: TGCGCCAGCAGCCAAGGCCCCCCCCGGACCGGGGAGCTGTTTTTT.

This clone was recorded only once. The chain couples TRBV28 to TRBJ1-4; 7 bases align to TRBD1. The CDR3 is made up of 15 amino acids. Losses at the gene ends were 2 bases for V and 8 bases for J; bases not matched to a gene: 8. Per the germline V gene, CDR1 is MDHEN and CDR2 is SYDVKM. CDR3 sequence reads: CASSLGGRGTEKLFF. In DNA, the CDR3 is TGTGCCAGCAGTTTAGGCGGCAGGGGGACGGAAAAACTGTTTTTT.

CDR3 bases: TGTGCCAGCTCTCTTAGCGGGAGCGACTTGTACGAGCAGTACTTC. It encodes CASSLSGSDLYEQYF. The V and J genes are TRBV18 and TRBJ2-7; TRBD2 agrees at 9 bases. The V segment lost 6 bases and the J segment 4 bases; nucleotides outside the gene matches: 10. CDR1 KGHSH and CDR2 LQKENI come from the germline V gene. The CDR3 runs 15 residues.

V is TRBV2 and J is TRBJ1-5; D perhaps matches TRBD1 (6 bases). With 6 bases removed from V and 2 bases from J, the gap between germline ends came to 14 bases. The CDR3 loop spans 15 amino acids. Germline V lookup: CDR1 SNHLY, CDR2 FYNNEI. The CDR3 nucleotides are TGTGCCAGCAGCGGTCCGGGACAACGCAATCAGCCCCAGCATTTT. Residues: CASSGPGQRNQPQHF.

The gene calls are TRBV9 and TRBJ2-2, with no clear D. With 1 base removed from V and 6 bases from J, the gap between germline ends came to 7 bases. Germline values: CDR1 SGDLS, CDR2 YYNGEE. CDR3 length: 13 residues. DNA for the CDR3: TGTGCCAGCAGCGTACCCCGTTCCGGGGAGCTGTTTTTT. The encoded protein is CASSVPRSGELFF. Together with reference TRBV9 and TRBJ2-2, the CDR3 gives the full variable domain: DSGVTQTPKHLITATGQRVTLRCSPRSGDLSVYWYQQSLDQGLQFLIQYYNGEERAKGNILERFSAQQFPDLHSELNLSSLELGDSALYFCASSVPRSGELFFGEGSRLTVL.

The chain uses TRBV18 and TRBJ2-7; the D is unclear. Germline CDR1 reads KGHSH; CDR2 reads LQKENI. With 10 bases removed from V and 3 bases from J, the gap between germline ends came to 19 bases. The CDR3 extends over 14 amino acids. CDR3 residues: CATTGQAAVYEQYF. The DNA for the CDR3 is TGTGCCACCACGGGTCAGGCGGCGGTCTACGAGCAGTACTTC.

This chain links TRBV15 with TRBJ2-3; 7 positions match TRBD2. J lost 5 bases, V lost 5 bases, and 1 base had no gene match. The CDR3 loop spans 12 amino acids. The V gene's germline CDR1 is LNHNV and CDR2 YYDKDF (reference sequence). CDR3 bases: TGTGCCACCAGCGGGGGGGGAGATACGCAGTATTTT. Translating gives CATSGGGDTQYF.

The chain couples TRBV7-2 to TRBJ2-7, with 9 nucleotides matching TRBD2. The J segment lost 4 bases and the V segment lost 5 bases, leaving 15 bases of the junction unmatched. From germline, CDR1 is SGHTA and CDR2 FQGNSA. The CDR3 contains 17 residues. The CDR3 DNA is TGTGCCAGCAGCCCCCTTGGGGTAGCGGGAGAAAGGTACGAGCAGTACTTC. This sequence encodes CASSPLGVAGERYEQYF.